This entry describes one T cell receptor beta chain. A sample-barcoded 5' primer and a J-beta primer mix were used in a second PCR of roughly 6 to 11 cycles. Each CDR3 protein gets one entry after TCRdb re-called the 5' RACE reads with MiXCR. The table shows about 1.6 million distinct CDR3 sequences, with roughly 32% occurring only once. The ends were cut back, 5 bases at V and 11 bases at J, with 21 bases in the middle. The germline V gene encodes CDR1 SEHNR and CDR2 FQNEAQ (reference sequence). This CDR3 has 14 amino acids. The sample belongs to a study of blood T cells in healthy people across ages. Sample donors were healthy Caucasian individuals that came from Russia, aged roughly 6 to 95.

The V call is TRBV7-9, the J call TRBJ1-1; perhaps TRBD1 as D (5 bases). This clonotype originated in a woman in her twenties or thirties in good health. Sequencing used blood. Here the CDR3 reads CASSALGGTSGAFF. DNA for the CDR3: TGTGCCAGCAGCGCCCTGGGGGGGACTTCTGGGGCTTTCTTT.